These T cell receptor beta chains were read from a single sample in a study of CD8 T cells in ankylosing spondylitis. Using its own MiXCR run on the 5' RACE reads, TCRdb lists one record per CDR3 protein. The sample shows 250,000 or so distinct CDR3 sequences, roughly a quarter of them seen only once. The material sequenced was blood, either unsorted or a sorted T cell fraction (not recorded which). Receptors originate from a male donor with ankylosing spondylitis or in good health (not recorded which). The CDR3 runs from the conserved cysteine through the conserved F or W. Each record gives: J gene, V gene, CDR3 protein.

J gene: TRBJ2-7; V gene: TRBV5-1; CDR3 protein: CASSTTGNEQYF
J gene: TRBJ1-2; V gene: TRBV20-1; CDR3 protein: CSASSGRDYGYTF
J gene: TRBJ2-2; V gene: TRBV7-8; CDR3 protein: CASSAGLLNTGELFF
J gene: TRBJ2-3; V gene: TRBV20-1; CDR3 protein: CSANPLAGGVSQYF
J gene: TRBJ1-1; V gene: TRBV20-1; CDR3 protein: CSGLDTEAFF
J gene: TRBJ2-6; V gene: TRBV28; CDR3 protein: CATASGANVLTF
J gene: TRBJ2-5; V gene: TRBV20-1; CDR3 protein: CSGGSGGNQYQETQYF
J gene: TRBJ2-1; V gene: TRBV15; CDR3 protein: CATSGPPLRTSSYNEQFF
J gene: TRBJ2-6; V gene: TRBV10-3; CDR3 protein: CAISESVGAGANVLTF
J gene: TRBJ2-7; V gene: TRBV24-1; CDR3 protein: CATSDSRTNPYEQYF
J gene: TRBJ2-2; V gene: TRBV20-1; CDR3 protein: CSANWAGGKGRATGELFF
J gene: TRBJ2-5; V gene: TRBV20-1; CDR3 protein: CSAGRGRLETQYF
J gene: TRBJ2-7; V gene: TRBV20-1; CDR3 protein: CSAITPGHLKIPYEQYF
J gene: TRBJ2-1; V gene: TRBV3-1; CDR3 protein: CASSQVRGLAGSYNEQFF
J gene: TRBJ2-2; V gene: TRBV2; CDR3 protein: CASTGGGGRRELFF
J gene: TRBJ2-3; V gene: TRBV2; CDR3 protein: CASGRITDTQYF
J gene: TRBJ2-5; V gene: TRBV10-3; CDR3 protein: CATGQEKETQYF
J gene: TRBJ1-5; V gene: TRBV2; CDR3 protein: CASSGAMGQPQHF
J gene: TRBJ2-5; V gene: TRBV20-1; CDR3 protein: CSAKGLAGGQETQYF
J gene: TRBJ2-2; V gene: TRBV29-1; CDR3 protein: CSVWTGRAGELFF
J gene: TRBJ2-3; V gene: TRBV9; CDR3 protein: CASSVEARRDTQYF
J gene: TRBJ2-2; V gene: TRBV12-3/TRBV12-4; CDR3 protein: CASSLGMDTGELFF
J gene: TRBJ2-1; V gene: TRBV20-1; CDR3 protein: CSARDFAGGKGNEQFF